The 18 T cell receptor beta chains in this list originate from one sample, sequenced in a study of ipilimumab plus nivolumab after autologous stem cell transplantation. The protocol was immunoSEQ multiplex PCR, while the TCRdb copy is restricted to in-frame clones and leaves out a portion. The data hold approximately 12,000 clones, with more than 60% observed a single time. The source was PBMCs, collected in a trial of ipilimumab plus nivolumab as post-transplant consolidation. These receptor sequences come from a male donor with multiple myeloma.

The V call is TRBV5-5, the J call TRBJ2-5; tentatively, D is TRBD1 (5 bases). The germline CDR1 and CDR2 sequences are SGHKS and YYEKEE (reference sequence). The CDR3 covers 13 residues. V lost 0 bases, J lost 5 bases, and 8 bases lay in between. In DNA form, the CDR3 reads TGTGCCAGCAGCTTGGAGGGGCCGGAGACCCAGTACTTC. Amino acid sequence: CASSLEGPETQYF.

This clone ranks as large. The CDR3 sequence: CASWAGAYEQYF. The DNA of the CDR3 is TGTGCCAGCTGGGCGGGGGCCTACGAGCAGTACTTC. The rearrangement joins TRBV28 to TRBJ2-7; 7 nucleotides agree with TRBD2. Germline loops: CDR1 MDHEN, CDR2 SYDVKM. V was pared by 8 bases and J by 2 bases, with 3 bases of the junction left unmatched. The length of the CDR3 is 12 residues.

The rearrangement joins TRBV19 to TRBJ2-2, with 9 bases identical to TRBD2. Germline V lookup: CDR1 LNHDA, CDR2 SQIVND (reference sequence). V gave up 2 bases and J gave up 1 base; unmatched junction bases: 5. This CDR3 comprises 17 residues. Written as DNA, the CDR3 is TGTGCCAGTAGTATACTAGCGGGGAAGTTGAACACCGGGGAGCTGTTTTTT. Encoded protein: CASSILAGKLNTGELFF.

The V and J genes are TRBV12-5 and TRBJ1-5; D perhaps matches TRBD1 (5 bases). Germline V lookup: CDR1 LGHNT, CDR2 FRNRAP. There are 18 residues in the CDR3. Between the trimmed V and J ends, which lost 8 bases and 0 bases, there was a span of 23 bases. The CDR3 DNA follows: TGTGCTAGTTTCTTCTCTGAACAGGTGGTGGTTAGCAATCAGCCCCAGCATTTT. Translating gives CASFFSEQVVVSNQPQHF. Complete variable domain (other parts from reference TRBV12-5 and TRBJ1-5): DARVTQTPRHKVTEMGQEVTMRCQPILGHNTVFWYRQTMMQGLELLAYFRNRAPLDDSGMPKDRFSAEMPDATLATLKIQPSEPRDSAVYFCASFFSEQVVVSNQPQHFGDGTRLSIL.

The chain combines TRBV6-5 with TRBJ1-3; 10 bases are shared with TRBD1. Germline lookup yields CDR1 MNHEY and CDR2 SVGAGI. With V trimmed by 5 bases and J by 5 bases, 6 bases remained unmatched. This CDR3 contains 15 residues. The CDR3, as DNA: TGTGCCAGCAGTCGCCGGACAGGGGGTCGAAACACCATATATTTT. Translation gives CASSRRTGGRNTIYF.

This clone was observed once. V is TRBV2 and J is TRBJ2-5; the match to TRBD2 covers 11 bases. The CDR3 covers 13 residues. Germline V gene sequence: CDR1 SNHLY, CDR2 FYNNEI. Germline trimming cut 8 bases from V and 4 bases from J; bases unmatched to any gene: 3. The CDR3 sequence is CASRGLAGETQYF. The CDR3 DNA sequence: TGTGCCAGCCGAGGACTAGCGGGAGAGACCCAGTACTTC.

This chain joins TRBV19 and TRBJ2-7; D possibly uses TRBD1 or TRBD2 (6 bases each). V was trimmed by 7 bases and J by 3 bases, leaving 13 bases between them. Germline CDR1 LNHDA, CDR2 SQIVND (reference sequence). The CDR3 totals 13 residues. The CDR3 nucleotides are TGTGCCAGTATTCCGGAGGGGGGCTACGAGCAGTACTTC. Protein sequence: CASIPEGGYEQYF. Full variable domain (rest looked up from reference TRBV19 and TRBJ2-7): DGGITQSPKYLFRKEGQNVTLSCEQNLNHDAMYWYRQDPGQGLRLIYYSQIVNDFQKGDIAEGYSVSREKKESFPLTVTSAQKNPTAFYLCASIPEGGYEQYFGPGTRLTVT.

The genes are TRBV7-3 and TRBJ1-6, with D unclear. CDR3 length: 15 amino acids. CDR1 and CDR2 from the germline V gene are SGHTA and FQGTGA. Trimming removed 5 bases from V and 6 bases from J, with 14 bases in between. The CDR3 nucleotides read TGTGCCAGCAGCGCCGTGACACGACCTAATTCACCCCTCCACTTT. It yields the protein CASSAVTRPNSPLHF.

This clone was observed a handful of times. Relative to the germline gene, one junction end is altered; a read error may explain this. V is TRBV7-7 and J is TRBJ1-1, with D hard to call. CDR1 and CDR2 from the germline V gene are SSHAT and FNYEAQ (reference sequence). The CDR3 runs 13 residues. The CDR3 sequence: CASSSAEGTEAFF. In DNA form, the CDR3 reads TGTGCTAGCAGCTCAGCCGAAGGGACTGAAGCTTTCTTT.

This chain joins TRBV5-5 and TRBJ2-1, with 9 nucleotides matching TRBD2. The CDR3 has 17 residues. V shed 4 bases, J shed 8 bases, and the junction held 16 bases outside the gene matches. Germline values: CDR1 SGHKS, CDR2 YYEKEE (reference sequence). DNA for the CDR3: TGTGCCAGCAGCCCTGGACTAGCGCAAATTTTAAGCGATGAGCAGTTCTTC. Amino acid sequence: CASSPGLAQILSDEQFF. The full variable domain, rest sourced from reference TRBV5-5 and TRBJ2-1, is DAGVTQSPTHLIKTRGQQVTLRCSPISGHKSVSWYQQVLGQGPQFIFQYYEKEERGRGNFPDRFSARQFPNYSSELNVNALLLGDSALYLCASSPGLAQILSDEQFFGPGTRLTVL.

The rearrangement joins TRBV18 to TRBJ2-6; 8 positions match TRBD1. The CDR3 runs to 15 residues. V shed 3 bases and J 8 bases; nucleotides not matched to a gene: 6. CDR1 is KGHSH, CDR2 LQKENI, per germline. CDR3 nucleotide sequence: TGTGCCAGCTCACCCCCGGACAGGGCCACCAACGTCCTGACTTTC. Encoded protein: CASSPPDRATNVLTF.

The chain joins TRBV30 to TRBJ1-5; D call uncertain. There are 14 residues in the CDR3. CDR1 is GTSNPN and CDR2 is SVGIG in the germline V gene (reference sequence). Trimming took off 2 bases at V and 6 bases at J, with 14 bases between the two ends. In nucleotides, the CDR3 is TGTGCCTGGAGTTCACTGTTGGGCGGTCAGCCCCAGCATTTT. The encoded protein is CAWSSLLGGQPQHF. The complete variable domain, with remaining parts taken from reference TRBV30 and TRBJ1-5, reads SQTIHQWPATLVQPVGSPLSLECTVEGTSNPNLYWYRQAAGRGLQLLFYSVGIGQISSEVPQNLSASRPQDRQFILSSKKLLLSDSGFYLCAWSSLLGGQPQHFGDGTRLSIL.

The chain couples TRBV6-1 to TRBJ2-3; D gene unclear. Trimming removed 1 base at V and 5 bases at J, with 1 base between. This CDR3 has 11 residues. CDR1 and CDR2 (germline): MNHNS, SASEGT. The CDR3 spells CASSEGDTQYF. As DNA, the CDR3 is TGTGCCAGCAGTGAAGGAGATACGCAGTATTTT.

Concerning this clone itself: The junction does not match germline at one end; this may be a read error. The sample holds other DNA sequences that translate to the same CDR3. J is TRBJ1-5 and V is TRBV19; 8 bases agree with TRBD1. The germline V gene has CDR1 LNHDA and CDR2 SQIVND (reference sequence). The CDR3 covers 13 residues. CDR3 region: CASTGGGWQPQHF. CDR3 sequence (DNA): TGTGCCAGTACAGGGGGCGGATGGCAGCCCCAACATTTT.

DNA for the CDR3: TGTGCTAGTGGTTTGGGGAGAGCGGGGACCGGGGAGCTGTTTTTT. Residues: CASGLGRAGTGELFF. The chain links TRBV12-5 to TRBJ2-2; 7 bases map to TRBD2. Losses at the gene ends were 1 base for V and 5 bases for J; bases not matched to a gene: 4. In germline, CDR1 is LGHNT, CDR2 FRNRAP. The CDR3 extends over 15 amino acids.

The chain couples TRBV5-4 to TRBJ2-1; D not certain. Trimming took 4 bases from V and 5 from J, leaving 22 bases between them. Germline assignment: CDR1 SGHNT and CDR2 YYREEE (reference sequence). The CDR3 runs 17 residues. CDR3 loop: CASSASLSSATNNEQFF. The DNA for the CDR3 is TGTGCCAGCAGCGCCTCTTTGAGCAGCGCAACTAACAATGAGCAGTTCTTC.

This clone has more than one count but fewer than ten. This chain links TRBV28 with TRBJ2-7; a possible D gene is TRBD1 (5 bases). From germline, CDR1 is MDHEN and CDR2 SYDVKM. Trimming removed 8 bases from V and 1 base from J, with 6 bases in between. The CDR3 totals 11 residues. CDR3 nucleotides: TGTGCCAGCGGGGCTTCCTACGAGCAGTACTTC. Protein sequence: CASGASYEQYF.

The rearrangement links TRBV6-5 to TRBJ2-1, with a weak D call TRBD2 (6 bases). The CDR3 loop spans 12 amino acids. In germline, CDR1 is MNHEY, CDR2 SVGAGI. Trimming took off 2 bases at V and 9 bases at J, with 8 bases between the two ends. This CDR3 is CASSYGGLEQFF. CDR3 coding DNA: TGTGCCAGCAGTTACGGAGGGCTTGAGCAGTTCTTC.